Sequencing of this T cell receptor (beta chain) was carried out in a study of OX40 agonist ivuxolimab in advanced cancers. Findings and limits, study-wide: Partly responding patients at 0.1-3.0 mg/kg showed some of the smallest clonal expansion.

Some clones are missing from TCRdb's copy, which holds only in-frame ones; the method was immunoSEQ multiplex PCR. This sample has some 66,000 clones, with 88% found just once. The CDR3 is 13 amino acids. J gave up 2 bases and V 5 bases, and 5 bases lay outside the gene matches. Germline CDR1 and CDR2: SQVTM and ANQGSEA. Blood samples were obtained at baseline, cycle 4 day 1, and cycle 7 day 1. Comments on this clone: What it binds is not known.

Sequencing used CD4+ or CD8+ T cells sorted from blood, obtained in a trial of the OX40 agonist ivuxolimab. This chain connects TRBV29-1 to TRBJ1-2; 7 bases are shared with TRBD1. This TCR derives from an adult with an advanced solid tumor such as melanoma, head and neck, liver or kidney cancer. The CDR3 protein is CSVIPQGNYGYTF. CDR3 sequence (DNA): TGCAGCGTTATCCCACAGGGGAACTATGGCTACACCTTC.